The rows below give T cell receptor beta chains drawn from one sample of a study of response to subunit inactivated influenza vaccine. TCRdb re-analysed the RT-PCR reads in MiXCR, keeping a single row per CDR3 protein. Among approximately 700,000 distinct CDR3 sequences listed, 15% to 19% were seen once. Sequenced material: PBMCs from blood, taken approximately 13 days after vaccination. These receptors all come from a man aged 45 to 65 who received an inactivated influenza vaccine. Both conserved end residues are part of each CDR3. D genes are given only for firm matches. Size is stated for part of the rows, as once, few or many counts, or as a class when the clone is expanded.

>-|TRBD2|TRBJ2-7|TRBV6-2/TRBV6-3
TGTGCCAGCAGTCCCGGGACTAGCGGGAGGGCCTACGAGCAGTACTTC
CASSPGTSGRAYEQYF
>-|TRBD2|TRBJ2-1|TRBV11-2
TGTGCCAGCAGCTACCTAAACGCAACTAGCGGGCCCTACAATGAGCAGTTCTTC
CASSYLNATSGPYNEQFF
>-|-|TRBJ1-5|TRBV12-3/TRBV12-4
TGTGCCAGCAGTTTGAACAGGAATAGCAATCAGCCCCAGCATTTT
CASSLNRNSNQPQHF
>-|TRBD1|TRBJ2-5|TRBV29-1
TGCAGCTTCAGGGGGCAGCGGGAGACCCAGTACTTC
CSFRGQRETQYF
>-|-|TRBJ2-7|TRBV11-2
TGTGCCAGCAGCTTACATGGCTACTACGAGCAGTACTTC
CASSLHGYYEQYF
>few|TRBD1|TRBJ1-4|TRBV10-2
TGCGCCAGCAGCGGACCGGGACAGGGCGGTAGCAGGGATGAAAAACTGTTTTTT
CASSGPGQGGSRDEKLFF
>few|TRBD2|TRBJ2-2|TRBV7-9
TGTGCCAGCAGCTCCATCGAGACTAGCCGGGAGCTGTTTTTT
CASSSIETSRELFF
>few|-|TRBJ1-4|TRBV5-1
TGCGCCAGCAGCTTGGCAACCGGAGCAACTAATGAAAAACTGTTTTTT
CASSLATGATNEKLFF
>-|TRBD1|TRBJ2-2|TRBV28
TGTGCCAGCAGTCCCCATCCGCAGGGGGCTATCACCGGGGAGCTGTTTTTT
CASSPHPQGAITGELFF
>many|-|TRBJ2-2|TRBV12-3/TRBV12-4
TGTGCCAGCAGTTTTGGGGTAACCGGGGAGCTGTTTTTT
CASSFGVTGELFF
>-|TRBD1|TRBJ1-5|TRBV20-1
TGCAGTGCTAGCCTCAGGGGGGCTAGCAATCAGCCCCAGCATTTT
CSASLRGASNQPQHF
>few|-|TRBJ2-7|TRBV12-3/TRBV12-4
TGTGCCAGCAGCCCGGGGGCCCGCGAGCAGTACTTC
CASSPGAREQYF
>few|-|TRBJ1-4|TRBV5-1
TGCGCCAGCAGTCTGGGGCCCGCGTCGGGAACTAATGAAAAACTGTTTTTT
CASSLGPASGTNEKLFF
>-|TRBD1|TRBJ2-7|TRBV5-1
TGCGCCAGCAGCTCCTGGACAGGGGGCCTCAACGAGCAGTACTTC
CASSSWTGGLNEQYF
>-|-|TRBJ2-7|TRBV21-1
TGTGCCAGCAGACAAATATGGACTAGCGGGACCTACGAGCAGTACTTC
CASRQIWTSGTYEQYF
>few|TRBD2|TRBJ2-2|TRBV6-2/TRBV6-3
TGTGCCAGCAGGAGGATAGCGGGAGGCCCCGGGGAGCTGTTTTTT
CASRRIAGGPGELFF
>-|TRBD2|TRBJ2-7|TRBV12-3/TRBV12-4
TGTGCCAGCAGTTCGCCGGGACTAGCGGGGTTCTCACTAATCTTC
CASSSPGLAGFSLIF
>-|TRBD1|TRBJ2-5|TRBV7-2
TGTGCCAGCAGCCCGAGGGACAGCCGGCTCTACTTC
CASSPRDSRLYF
>-|TRBD1|TRBJ2-5|TRBV7-2
TGTGCCAGCAGCCCGACCCGGGGACAGCAAGAGACCCAGTACTTC
CASSPTRGQQETQYF
>-|-|TRBJ2-2|TRBV5-6
TGTGCCAGCAGCTTGGAGGGGCCCACCGGGGAGCTGTTTTTT
CASSLEGPTGELFF
>many|TRBD2|TRBJ2-7|TRBV20-1
TGCAGTGCTAGGACTAGCGGGAGGCTCTACTTC
CSARTSGRLYF
>-|TRBD2|TRBJ2-4|TRBV20-1
TGCAGTGCTAGAGCGCGGGGGGTAGCCAAAAACATTCAGTACTTC
CSARARGVAKNIQYF
>few|-|TRBJ2-7|TRBV10-3
TGTGCCATCAGTGAGTCGAAGCGGGACGAGCAGTACTTC
CAISESKRDEQYF
>-|TRBD1|TRBJ2-3|TRBV24-1
TGTGCCACCAGTGATAGTTTAGGGCAGGGGGCGAGAGATACGCAGTATTTT
CATSDSLGQGARDTQYF
>-|TRBD1|TRBJ1-5|TRBV12-3/TRBV12-4
TGTGCCAGCAGGCAGGGACAGGTACTTCAGCCCCAGCATTTT
CASRQGQVLQPQHF
>-|TRBD2|TRBJ2-5|TRBV20-1
TGCAGTGCTAGGGGGCTAGCGGTGGGACAAGAGACCCAGTACTTC
CSARGLAVGQETQYF
>-|-|TRBJ2-1|TRBV30
TGTGCCTGGAGTGACCTCGGCGGGGACAATGAGCAGTTCTTC
CAWSDLGGDNEQFF
>few|TRBD1|TRBJ1-6|TRBV5-1
TGCGCCAGCAGCCCGGGGACAGGGCGTAGCCCACCCCTCCACTTT
CASSPGTGRSPPLHF
>-|-|TRBJ2-7|TRBV5-1
TGCGCCAGCAGCTCTCAAATCTACGGGCAGTACTTC
CASSSQIYGQYF
>many|-|TRBJ2-3|TRBV20-1
TGCAGTGCTAGCCGGCCAGGAGGGGATACGCAGTATTTT
CSASRPGGDTQYF
>-|TRBD2|TRBJ2-1|TRBV7-9
TGTGCCAGCAGCACTAGGGGACTAGCGGCATCCTACAATGAGCAGTTCTTC
CASSTRGLAASYNEQFF
>few|-|TRBJ2-7|TRBV29-1
TGCAGCGTTGATTTAGGCACAGGGCACGAGCAGTACTTC
CSVDLGTGHEQYF
>-|-|TRBJ2-5|TRBV10-3
TGTGCCATCAGTGAGTCTGAAGGGGTTAAGACCCAGTACTTC
CAISESEGVKTQYF
>-|TRBD1|TRBJ2-7|TRBV6-1
TGTGCCAGCAGTCCCCAGACAGGGGGGTCCTACGAGCAGTACTTC
CASSPQTGGSYEQYF
>many|-|TRBJ1-6|TRBV5-1
TGCGCCAGCAGCCGGAACAGGGATTCACCCCTCCACTTT
CASSRNRDSPLHF
>-|-|TRBJ1-6|TRBV6-1
TGTGCCAGCAGTGAAACTTGGAATAATTCACCCCTCCACTTT
CASSETWNNSPLHF
>-|-|TRBJ2-7|TRBV7-2
TGTGCCAGCAGCCGTGGGGACATATACCGCTACGAGCAGTACTTC
CASSRGDIYRYEQYF
>few|TRBD2|TRBJ2-7|TRBV5-1
TGCGCCAGCAGCACAGCGGGAAGCTCCTACGAGCAGTACTTC
CASSTAGSSYEQYF
>few|-|TRBJ2-5|TRBV28
TGTGCCAGCAGCGCTCCTGCGCTTGAAGAGACCCAGTACTTC
CASSAPALEETQYF
>-|-|TRBJ1-1|TRBV12-3/TRBV12-4
TGTGCCAGCAGTACATCCCGTGGCACTGAAGCTTTCTTT
CASSTSRGTEAFF
>many|TRBD2|TRBJ2-1|TRBV7-8
TGTGCCAGCAGCCCCCAATGGGGCGGGAGGGCCCAGGAGCAGTTCTTC
CASSPQWGGRAQEQFF
>few|-|TRBJ1-2|TRBV28
TGTGCCAGCAGCCCGCCTGAGCACTATGGCTACACCTTC
CASSPPEHYGYTF
>once|-|TRBJ2-1|TRBV29-1
TGCAGCGTTGACCCGCCAGGGCTCTACAATGAGCAGTTCTTC
CSVDPPGLYNEQFF
>few|TRBD1|TRBJ2-3|TRBV20-1
TGCAGTGCTAGCGCTTTAACAGGGGGGAGAACAGATACGCAGTATTTT
CSASALTGGRTDTQYF
>-|-|TRBJ2-7|TRBV30
TGTGCCTGGAGTTATGACAGAGGGGTGGAGCAGTACTTC
CAWSYDRGVEQYF